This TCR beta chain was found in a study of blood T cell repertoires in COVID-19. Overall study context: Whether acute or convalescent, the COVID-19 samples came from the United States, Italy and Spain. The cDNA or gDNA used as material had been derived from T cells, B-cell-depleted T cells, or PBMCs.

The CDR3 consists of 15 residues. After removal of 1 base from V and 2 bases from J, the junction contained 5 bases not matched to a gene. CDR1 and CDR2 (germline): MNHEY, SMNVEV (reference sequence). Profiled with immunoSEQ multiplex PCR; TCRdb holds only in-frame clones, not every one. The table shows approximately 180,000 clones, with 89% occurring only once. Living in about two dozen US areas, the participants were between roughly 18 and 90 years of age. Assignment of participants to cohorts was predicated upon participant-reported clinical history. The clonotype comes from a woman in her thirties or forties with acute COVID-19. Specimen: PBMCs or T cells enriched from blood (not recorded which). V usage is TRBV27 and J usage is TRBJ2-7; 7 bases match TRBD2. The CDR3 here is CASSLLTGGAYEQYF. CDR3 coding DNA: TGTGCCAGCAGTTTATTAACGGGGGGAGCCTACGAGCAGTACTTC.